Listed here is a single TCR beta chain. The target antigen is unknown. It is likely a read error: a sequence one base away is far more abundant. This CDR3 has 16 amino acids. Germline V lookup: CDR1 SGHTA, CDR2 FQGNSA. The data were taken from a study of shared clonotypes between healthy human individuals. Study-wide results and caveats: Generation probabilities of non-shared clonotypes were lower (relative to those shared by all four donors). Between several donors, naive CD4 clonotypes were shared at a level of about 5%.

Replicate PCRs run on sorted subsets employed approximately 0.2 ug DNA, roughly 30,000 T cell genomes. The protocol was immunoSEQ multiplex PCR, while the TCRdb copy is restricted to in-frame clones and leaves out a portion. The repertoire holds under 1,100,000 clones, with more than 75% as singletons. The sample consisted of memory CD4+ T cells from PBMCs. Subset in this sample: CD45RA-negative fraction. The origin of this receptor is a man between 18 and 35 years old in good health. Some clones in this sample may be carry-over from other donors' samples. The V gene is TRBV7-2, the J gene TRBJ2-2; the match to TRBD1 covers 8 bases. DNA for the CDR3: TGTGTCAGCAGCTCCGGCGGACAGGGGAACACCGGGGAGCTGTTTTTT. Translated, it gives CVSSSGGQGNTGELFF.